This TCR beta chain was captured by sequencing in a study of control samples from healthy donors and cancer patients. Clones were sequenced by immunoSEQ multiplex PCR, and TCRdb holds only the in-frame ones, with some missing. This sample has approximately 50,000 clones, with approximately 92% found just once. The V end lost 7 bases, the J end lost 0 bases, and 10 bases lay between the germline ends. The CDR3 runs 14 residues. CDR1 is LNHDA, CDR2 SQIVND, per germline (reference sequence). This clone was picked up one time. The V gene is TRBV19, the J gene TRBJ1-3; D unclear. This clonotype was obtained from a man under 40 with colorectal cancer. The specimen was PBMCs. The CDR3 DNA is TGTGCCAGTACCCAAGAAGACTCTGGAAACACCATATATTTT. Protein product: CASTQEDSGNTIYF.